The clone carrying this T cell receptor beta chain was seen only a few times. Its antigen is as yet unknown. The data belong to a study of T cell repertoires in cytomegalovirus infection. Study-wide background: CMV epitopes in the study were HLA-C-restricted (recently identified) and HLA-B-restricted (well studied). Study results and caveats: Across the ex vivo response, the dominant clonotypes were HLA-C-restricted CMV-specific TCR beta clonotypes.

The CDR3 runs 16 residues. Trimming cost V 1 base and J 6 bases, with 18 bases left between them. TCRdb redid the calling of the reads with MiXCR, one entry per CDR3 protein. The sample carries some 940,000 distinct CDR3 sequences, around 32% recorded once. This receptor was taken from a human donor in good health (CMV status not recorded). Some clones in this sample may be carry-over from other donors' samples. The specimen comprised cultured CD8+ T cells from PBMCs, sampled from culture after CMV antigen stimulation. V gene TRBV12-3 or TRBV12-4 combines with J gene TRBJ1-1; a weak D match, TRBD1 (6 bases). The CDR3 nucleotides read TGTGCCAGCAGTTTAGTAGAAAGTGGGGACAAGGCTGAAGCTTTCTTT. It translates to CASSLVESGDKAEAFF.